Following are 8 T cell receptor beta chains from one sample sequenced in a study of T cell responses to AZD1222 COVID-19 vaccine. Clones were read by immunoSEQ multiplex PCR, and TCRdb kept only the in-frame ones, dropping some. Of 70,000 to 90,000 clones listed, 80% to 90% were seen once; the top ten hold about 12%. The sequencing here drew on peripheral blood, taken 28 days after the second AZD1222 dose. These receptors were collected from an adult who received the AZD1222 COVID-19 vaccine.

This chain links TRBV5-4 with TRBJ2-1; D call uncertain. CDR1 is SGHNT, CDR2 YYREEE, per germline (reference sequence). The V end lost 2 bases, the J end lost 5 bases, and 2 bases lay between the germline ends. CDR3 length: 11 amino acids. CDR3 DNA: TGTGCCAGCAGCTTAAACAATGAGCAGTTCTTC. Encoded protein: CASSLNNEQFF.

This chain links TRBV28 with TRBJ1-4; D gene unclear. Germline CDR1 is MDHEN and CDR2 is SYDVKM. The CDR3 runs 15 residues. Trimming took 2 bases from V and 8 from J, leaving 15 bases between them. The CDR3 is CASSLGGYGREKLFF. The CDR3 nucleotides are TGTGCCAGCAGTTTAGGAGGATATGGGAGGGAAAAACTGTTTTTT.

The chain recombines TRBV28 with TRBJ2-2, with D hard to call. Germline V gene data show CDR1 as MDHEN and CDR2 as SYDVKM. Between the trimmed V and J ends, which lost 3 bases and 6 bases, there was a span of 8 bases. The CDR3 loop spans 13 amino acids. CDR3 DNA sequence: TGTGCCAGCAGTTTGAGCCTACCCGGGGAGCTGTTTTTT. Its translation is CASSLSLPGELFF. The whole variable domain, remainder taken from reference TRBV28 and TRBJ2-2, is DVKVTQSSRYLVKRTGEKVFLECVQDMDHENMFWYRQDPGLGLRLIYFSYDVKMKEKGDIPEGYSVSREKKERFSLILESASTNQTSMYLCASSLSLPGELFFGEGSRLTVL.

The chain combines TRBV6-2 or TRBV6-3 with TRBJ2-4; D is perhaps TRBD1 or TRBD2 (5 bases each). Trimming removed 6 bases from V and 5 bases from J, with 11 bases in between. CDR1 and CDR2 from the germline V gene are MNHEY and SVGEGT. This CDR3 spans 13 amino acids. CDR3 region: CASSRVGENIQYF. In DNA form, the CDR3 reads TGTGCCAGCAGCCGAGTGGGGGAAAACATTCAGTACTTC.

The CDR3 DNA follows: TGCGCCAGCAGCCCCAGGACTAGCGGGAGGGCCGATACGCAGTATTTT. Translating gives CASSPRTSGRADTQYF. The rearrangement joins TRBV5-1 to TRBJ2-3; 15 bases are a match to TRBD2. The CDR3 loop spans 16 amino acids. Germline CDR1 is SGHRS and CDR2 is YFSETQ. With V trimmed by 4 bases and J by 6 bases, 6 bases remained unmatched. Using reference TRBV5-1 and TRBJ2-3 for the parts outside the CDR3, the full variable domain is KAGVTQTPRYLIKTRGQQVTLSCSPISGHRSVSWYQQTPGQGLQFLFEYFSETQRNKGNFPGRFSGRQFSNSRSEMNVSTLELGDSALYLCASSPRTSGRADTQYFGPGTRLTVL.

The J gene is TRBJ2-7, the V gene TRBV14, with D possibly TRBD1 on 6 matching bases. Between the trimmed V and J ends, which lost 3 bases and 6 bases, there was a span of 21 bases. Germline V gene lookup returns CDR1 SGHDN and CDR2 FVKESK. The CDR3 has 16 residues. Here the CDR3 reads CASSHGSGQLAREQYV. For the CDR3, the DNA is TGTGCCAGCAGCCATGGATCCGGACAGCTCGCCCGCGAGCAGTACGTC.

The chain joins TRBV6-1 to TRBJ2-5; no firm D call. This CDR3 comprises 16 residues. Germline-derived CDR1 and CDR2 are MNHNS and SASEGT. The germline V and J ends were trimmed by 1 base and 0 bases, with 12 bases remaining between them. DNA of the CDR3: TGTGCCAGCAGTGAAGACTACAGAGAGAACCAAGAGACCCAGTACTTC. As protein: CASSEDYRENQETQYF.

The chain links TRBV3-1 (or the pseudogene TRBV3-2) to TRBJ1-6; D unclear. The CDR3 totals 16 residues. The germline V and J ends were trimmed by 7 bases and 5 bases, with 18 bases remaining between them. CDR1 and CDR2 from the germline V gene are LGHDT and YNNKEL (reference sequence). CDR3 DNA sequence: TGTGCCAGCACCCCCTCGGGCGGCCCGAATAATTCACCCCTCCACTTT. Its protein product is CASTPSGGPNNSPLHF.